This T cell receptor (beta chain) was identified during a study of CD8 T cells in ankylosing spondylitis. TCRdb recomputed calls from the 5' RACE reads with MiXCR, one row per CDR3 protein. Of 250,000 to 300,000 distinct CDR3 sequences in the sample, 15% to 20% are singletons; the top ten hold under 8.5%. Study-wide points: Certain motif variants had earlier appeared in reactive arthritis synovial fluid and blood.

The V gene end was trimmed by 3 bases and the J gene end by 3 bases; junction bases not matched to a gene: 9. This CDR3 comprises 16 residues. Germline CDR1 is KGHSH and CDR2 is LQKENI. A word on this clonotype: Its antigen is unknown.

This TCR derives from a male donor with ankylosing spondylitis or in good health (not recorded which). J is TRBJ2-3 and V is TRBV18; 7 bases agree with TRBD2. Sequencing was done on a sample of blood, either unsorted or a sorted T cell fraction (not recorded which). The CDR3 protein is CASSPTGLGGTDTQYF. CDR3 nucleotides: TGTGCCAGCTCACCGACTGGACTAGGAGGTACAGATACGCAGTATTTT.